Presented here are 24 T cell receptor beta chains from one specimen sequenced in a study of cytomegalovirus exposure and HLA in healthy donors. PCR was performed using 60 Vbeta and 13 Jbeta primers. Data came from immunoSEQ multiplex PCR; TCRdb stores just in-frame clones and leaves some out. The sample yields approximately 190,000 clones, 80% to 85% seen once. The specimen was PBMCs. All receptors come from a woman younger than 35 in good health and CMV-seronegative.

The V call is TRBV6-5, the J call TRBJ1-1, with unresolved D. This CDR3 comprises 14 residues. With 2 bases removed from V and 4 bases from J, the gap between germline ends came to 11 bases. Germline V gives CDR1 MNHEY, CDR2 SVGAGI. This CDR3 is CASSYDPSGTEAFF. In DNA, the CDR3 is TGTGCCAGCAGTTACGATCCGAGTGGCACTGAAGCTTTCTTT.

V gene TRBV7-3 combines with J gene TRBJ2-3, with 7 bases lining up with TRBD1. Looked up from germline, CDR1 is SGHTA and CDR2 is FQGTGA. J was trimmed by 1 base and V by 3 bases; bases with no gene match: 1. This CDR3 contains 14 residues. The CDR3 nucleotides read TGTGCCAGCAGCTTCGGACAGGGCACAGATACGCAGTATTTT. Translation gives CASSFGQGTDTQYF.

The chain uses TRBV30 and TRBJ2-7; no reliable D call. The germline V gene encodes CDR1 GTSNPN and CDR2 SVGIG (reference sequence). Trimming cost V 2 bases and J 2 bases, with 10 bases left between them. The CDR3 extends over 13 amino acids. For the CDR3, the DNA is TGTGCCTGGAGTAAATTGCAGGCCTACGAGCAGTACTTC. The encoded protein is CAWSKLQAYEQYF.

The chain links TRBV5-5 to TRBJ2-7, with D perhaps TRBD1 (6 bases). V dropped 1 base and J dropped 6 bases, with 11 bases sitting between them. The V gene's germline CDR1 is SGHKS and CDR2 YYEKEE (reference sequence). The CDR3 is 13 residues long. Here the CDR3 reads CASSLRTDGEQYF. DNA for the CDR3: TGTGCCAGCAGCTTGAGGACAGATGGCGAGCAGTACTTC.

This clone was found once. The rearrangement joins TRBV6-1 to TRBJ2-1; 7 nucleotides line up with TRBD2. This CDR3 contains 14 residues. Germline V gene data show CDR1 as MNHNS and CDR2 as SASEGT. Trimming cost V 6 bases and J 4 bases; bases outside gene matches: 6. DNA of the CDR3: TGTGCCAGCAGAGGGGACTACGGGTACAATGAGCAGTTCTTC. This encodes CASRGDYGYNEQFF.

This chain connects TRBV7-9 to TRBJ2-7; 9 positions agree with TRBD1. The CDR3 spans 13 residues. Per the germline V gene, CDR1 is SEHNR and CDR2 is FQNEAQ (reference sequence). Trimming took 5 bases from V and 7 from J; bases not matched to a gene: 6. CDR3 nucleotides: TGTGCCAGCAGCCCTTACGGGACAGGGGAGCAGTACTTC. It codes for CASSPYGTGEQYF.

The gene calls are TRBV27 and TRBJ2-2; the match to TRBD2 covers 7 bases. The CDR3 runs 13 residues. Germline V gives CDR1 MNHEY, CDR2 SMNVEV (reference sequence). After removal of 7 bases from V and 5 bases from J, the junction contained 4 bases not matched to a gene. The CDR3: CASIAGVTGELFF. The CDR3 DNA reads TGTGCCAGCATTGCGGGAGTAACCGGGGAGCTGTTTTTT.

CDR3 protein: CASSALFSGIPPNTQYF. The DNA for the CDR3 is TGTGCCAGCAGCGCTCTATTTAGCGGGATCCCTCCAAATACGCAGTATTTT. V is TRBV9 and J is TRBJ2-3; 8 bases map to TRBD2. This CDR3 has 17 residues. Germline values: CDR1 SGDLS, CDR2 YYNGEE. V dropped 3 bases and J dropped 7; count of bases not matched to a gene: 16.

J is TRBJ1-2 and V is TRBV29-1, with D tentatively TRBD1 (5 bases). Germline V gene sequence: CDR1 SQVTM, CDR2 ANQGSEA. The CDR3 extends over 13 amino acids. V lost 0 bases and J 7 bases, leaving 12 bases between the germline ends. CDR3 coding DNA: TGCAGCGTTGAAGATCCCCAGGGAAGTGGCTACACCTTC. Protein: CSVEDPQGSGYTF.

CDR3 sequence: CASSPQPSGTTPNTQYF. The DNA for the CDR3 is TGCGCCAGCAGCCCGCAACCTAGCGGGACCACCCCTAATACGCAGTATTTT. The chain uses TRBV5-1 and TRBJ2-3, with 9 bases matching TRBD2. This CDR3 contains 17 residues. Trimming took 4 bases from V and 7 from J; bases not matched to a gene: 16. Germline CDR1 and CDR2: SGHRS and YFSETQ.

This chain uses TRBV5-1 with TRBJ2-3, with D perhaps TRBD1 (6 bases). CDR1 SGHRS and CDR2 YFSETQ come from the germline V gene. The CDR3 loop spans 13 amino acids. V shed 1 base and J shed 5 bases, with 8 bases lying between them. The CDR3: CASSLSGEDTQYF. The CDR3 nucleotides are TGCGCCAGCAGCTTGTCAGGGGAAGATACGCAGTATTTT.

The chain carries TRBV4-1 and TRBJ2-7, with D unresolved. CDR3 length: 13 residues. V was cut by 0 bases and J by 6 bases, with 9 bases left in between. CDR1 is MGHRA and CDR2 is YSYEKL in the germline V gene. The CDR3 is CASSQERYSEQYF. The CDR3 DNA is TGCGCCAGCAGCCAAGAGCGTTACAGCGAGCAGTACTTC.

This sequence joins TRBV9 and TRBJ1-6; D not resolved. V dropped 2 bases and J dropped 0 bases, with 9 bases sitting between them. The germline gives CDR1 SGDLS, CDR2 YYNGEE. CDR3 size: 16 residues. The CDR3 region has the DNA TGTGCCAGCAGCGTGGGCAGCCACTCCTATAATTCACCCCTCCACTTT. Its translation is CASSVGSHSYNSPLHF.

The CDR3 spells CASSLEAGGSTDTQYF. The CDR3 nucleotides read TGTGCCAGCAGCTTAGAGGCAGGGGGTAGCACAGATACGCAGTATTTT. This chain uses TRBV7-6 with TRBJ2-3; 7 bases map to TRBD1. The CDR3 loop spans 16 amino acids. J gave up 0 bases and V 1 base, and 4 bases lay outside the gene matches. Germline CDR1 SGHVS, CDR2 FNYEAQ.

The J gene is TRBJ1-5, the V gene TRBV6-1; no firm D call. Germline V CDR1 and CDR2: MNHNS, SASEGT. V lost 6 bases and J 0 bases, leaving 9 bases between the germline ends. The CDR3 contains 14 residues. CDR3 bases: TGTGCCAGCAGATCAACTTATAGCAATCAGCCCCAGCATTTT. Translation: CASRSTYSNQPQHF.

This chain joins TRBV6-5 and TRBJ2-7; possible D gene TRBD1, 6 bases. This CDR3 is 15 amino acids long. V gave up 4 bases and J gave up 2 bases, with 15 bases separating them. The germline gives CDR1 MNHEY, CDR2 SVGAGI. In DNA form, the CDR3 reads TGTGCCAGCAGTTCCCTACAAGGGACAACCTACGAGCAGTACTTC. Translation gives CASSSLQGTTYEQYF.

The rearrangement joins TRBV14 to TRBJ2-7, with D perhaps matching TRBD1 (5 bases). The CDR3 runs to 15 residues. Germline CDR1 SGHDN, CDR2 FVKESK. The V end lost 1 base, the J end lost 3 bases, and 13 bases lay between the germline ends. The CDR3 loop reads CASSQGPGQDYEQYF. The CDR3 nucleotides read TGTGCCAGCAGCCAAGGTCCAGGGCAGGACTACGAGCAGTACTTC.

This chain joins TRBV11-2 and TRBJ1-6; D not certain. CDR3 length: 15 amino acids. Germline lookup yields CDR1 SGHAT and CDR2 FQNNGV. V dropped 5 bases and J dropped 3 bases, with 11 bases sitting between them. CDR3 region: CASSREGVYNSPLHF. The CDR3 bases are TGTGCCAGCAGCCGCGAAGGAGTCTATAATTCACCCCTCCACTTT.

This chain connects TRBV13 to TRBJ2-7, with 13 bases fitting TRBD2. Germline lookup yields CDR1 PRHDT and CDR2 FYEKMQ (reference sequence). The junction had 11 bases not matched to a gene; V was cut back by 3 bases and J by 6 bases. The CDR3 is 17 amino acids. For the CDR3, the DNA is TGTGCCAGCAGCTTTTTCGGGACTAGCGGGACCCTGGGCGAGCAGTACTTC. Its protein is CASSFFGTSGTLGEQYF.

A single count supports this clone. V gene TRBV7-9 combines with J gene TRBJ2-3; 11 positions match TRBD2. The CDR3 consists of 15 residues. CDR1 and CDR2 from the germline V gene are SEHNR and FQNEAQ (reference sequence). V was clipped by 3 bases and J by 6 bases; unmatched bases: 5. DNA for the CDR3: TGTGCCAGCAGCTTCGGGACTAGCGGTACGGATACGCAGTATTTT. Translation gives CASSFGTSGTDTQYF.

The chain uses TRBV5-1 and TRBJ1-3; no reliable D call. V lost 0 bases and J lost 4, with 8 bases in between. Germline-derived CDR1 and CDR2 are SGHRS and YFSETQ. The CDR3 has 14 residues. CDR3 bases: TGCGCCAGCAGCTTGGAATTGGCCGGAAACACCATATATTTT. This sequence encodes CASSLELAGNTIYF.

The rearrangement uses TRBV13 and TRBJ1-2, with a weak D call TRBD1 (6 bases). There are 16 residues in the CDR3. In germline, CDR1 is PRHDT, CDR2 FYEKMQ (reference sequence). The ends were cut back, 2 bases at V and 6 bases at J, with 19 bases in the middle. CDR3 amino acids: CASSLRDNEIGDGYTF. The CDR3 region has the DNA TGTGCCAGCAGCTTAAGGGACAACGAAATAGGCGATGGCTACACCTTC. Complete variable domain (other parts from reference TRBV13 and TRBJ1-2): AAGVIQSPRHLIKEKRETATLKCYPIPRHDTVYWYQQGPGQDPQFLISFYEKMQSDKGSIPDRFSAQQFSDYHSELNMSSLELGDSALYFCASSLRDNEIGDGYTFGSGTRLTVV.

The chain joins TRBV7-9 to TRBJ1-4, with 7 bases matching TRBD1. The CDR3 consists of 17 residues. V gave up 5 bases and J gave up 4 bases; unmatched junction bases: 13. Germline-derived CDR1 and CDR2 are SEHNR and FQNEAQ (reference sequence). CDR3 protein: CASSPVGQWMLNEKLFF. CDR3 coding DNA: TGTGCCAGCAGCCCGGTGGGACAGTGGATGCTTAATGAAAAACTGTTTTTT.

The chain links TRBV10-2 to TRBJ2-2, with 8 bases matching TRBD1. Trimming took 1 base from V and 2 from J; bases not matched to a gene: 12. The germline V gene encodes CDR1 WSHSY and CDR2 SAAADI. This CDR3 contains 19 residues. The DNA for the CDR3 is TGCGCCAGCAGTGAGTTGCCTCCCGAGACAGGGGTCAACACCGGGGAGCTGTTTTTT. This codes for CASSELPPETGVNTGELFF.